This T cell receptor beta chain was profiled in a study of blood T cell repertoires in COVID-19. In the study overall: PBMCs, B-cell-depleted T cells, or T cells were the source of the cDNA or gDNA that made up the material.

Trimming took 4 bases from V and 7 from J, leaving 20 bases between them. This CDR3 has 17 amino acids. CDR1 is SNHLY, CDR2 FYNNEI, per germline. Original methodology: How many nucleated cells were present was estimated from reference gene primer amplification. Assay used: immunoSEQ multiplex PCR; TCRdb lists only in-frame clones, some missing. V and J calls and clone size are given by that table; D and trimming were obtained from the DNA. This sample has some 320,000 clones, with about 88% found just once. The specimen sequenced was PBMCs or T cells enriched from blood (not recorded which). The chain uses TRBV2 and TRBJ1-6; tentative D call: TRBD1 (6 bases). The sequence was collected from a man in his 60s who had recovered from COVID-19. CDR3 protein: CASSANTPTGWNSPLHF. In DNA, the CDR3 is TGTGCCAGCAGTGCCAACACCCCAACAGGGTGGAATTCACCCCTCCACTTT.